Below are 5 T cell receptor beta chains sequenced from a single sample in a study of shared clonotypes between healthy human individuals. Generated by immunoSEQ multiplex PCR, the TCRdb table keeps only in-frame clones and is missing some. The sample has millions of clones; 95% are singletons. What was sequenced was naive CD4+ T cells sorted from blood. The subset here: CD45RA+ positively selected. These TCRs come from a man aged 18 to 30 in good health.

The rearrangement joins TRBV18 to TRBJ2-1; 14 positions agree with TRBD2. Germline V gene lookup returns CDR1 KGHSH and CDR2 LQKENI. CDR3 length equals 18 residues. The V and J ends lost 3 bases and 6 bases, in that order; junction bases with no gene match: 10. The CDR3 sequence is CASSPLLTSGRAGNEQFF. CDR3 DNA sequence: TGTGCCAGCTCACCCCTACTGACTAGCGGGAGGGCCGGCAATGAGCAGTTCTTC.

The V gene is TRBV5-1, the J gene TRBJ2-7; 7 bases match TRBD2. Germline V gene sequence: CDR1 SGHRS, CDR2 YFSETQ. V lost 5 bases to trimming and J lost 4 bases; unmatched junction nucleotides: 9. The CDR3 has 14 amino acids. In nucleotides, the CDR3 is TGCGCCAGCAGGGCTCCAGGAGCGGGGTACGAGCAGTACTTC. Translated, it gives CASRAPGAGYEQYF.

The gene calls are TRBV11-2 and TRBJ1-1; possible D gene TRBD1, 5 bases. The CDR3 is 15 residues long. V lost 1 base and J 6 bases, leaving 15 bases between the germline ends. Germline CDR1 is SGHAT and CDR2 is FQNNGV. This chain's CDR3 is CASSLGAAGWAEAFF. In nucleotides, the CDR3 is TGTGCCAGCAGCTTAGGCGCGGCAGGGTGGGCTGAAGCTTTCTTT.

This chain connects TRBV7-9 to TRBJ2-3; possibly TRBD1 or TRBD2 for D (5 bases each). V lost 5 bases, J lost 2 bases, and 11 bases lay in between. The CDR3 extends over 14 amino acids. Germline-derived CDR1 and CDR2 are SEHNR and FQNEAQ (reference sequence). CDR3 DNA: TGTGCCAGCAGCCCTGAGGGGCTCACAGATACGCAGTATTTT. This codes for CASSPEGLTDTQYF.

The chain combines TRBV14 with TRBJ1-2; the D is unclear. The length of the CDR3 is 13 residues. With 0 bases removed from V and 5 bases from J, the gap between germline ends came to 7 bases. The germline V gene has CDR1 SGHDN and CDR2 FVKESK. CDR3 DNA sequence: TGTGCCAGCAGCCAAGAGTGGGAATATGGCTACACCTTC. As protein: CASSQEWEYGYTF.